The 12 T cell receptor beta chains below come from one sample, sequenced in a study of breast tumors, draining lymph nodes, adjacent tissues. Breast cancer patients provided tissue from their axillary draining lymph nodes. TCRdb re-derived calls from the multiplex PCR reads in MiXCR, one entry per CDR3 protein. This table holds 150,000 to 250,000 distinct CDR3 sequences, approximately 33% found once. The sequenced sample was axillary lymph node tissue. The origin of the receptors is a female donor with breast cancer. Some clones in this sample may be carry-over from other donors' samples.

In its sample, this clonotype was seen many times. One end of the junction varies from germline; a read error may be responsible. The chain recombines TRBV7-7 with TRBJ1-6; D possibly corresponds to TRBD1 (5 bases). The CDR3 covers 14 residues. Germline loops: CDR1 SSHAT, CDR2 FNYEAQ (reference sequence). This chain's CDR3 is CASSFGQPGSPLHF. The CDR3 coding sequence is TGTGCTAGCAGCTTCGGACAACCAGGATCACCCCTCCACTTT. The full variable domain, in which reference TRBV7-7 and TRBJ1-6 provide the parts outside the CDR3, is GAGVSQSPRYKVTKRGQDVTLRCDPISSHATLYWYQQALGQGPEFLTYFNYEAQPDKSGLPSDRFSAERPEGSISTLTIQRTEQRDSAMYRCASSFGQPGSPLHFGNGTRLTVT.

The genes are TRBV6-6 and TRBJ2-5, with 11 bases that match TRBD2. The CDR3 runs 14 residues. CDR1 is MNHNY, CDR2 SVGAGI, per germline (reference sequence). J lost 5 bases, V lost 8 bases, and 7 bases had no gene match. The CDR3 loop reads CASYLAGGQETQYF. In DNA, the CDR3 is TGTGCCAGCTATTTAGCGGGGGGGCAGGAGACCCAGTACTTC.

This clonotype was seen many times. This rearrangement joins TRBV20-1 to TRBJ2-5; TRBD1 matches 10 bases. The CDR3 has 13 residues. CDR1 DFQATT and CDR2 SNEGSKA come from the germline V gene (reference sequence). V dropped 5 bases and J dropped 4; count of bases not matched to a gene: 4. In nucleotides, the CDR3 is TGCAGTGCTCCGACAGGGGGCCCAGAGACCCAGTACTTC. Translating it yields CSAPTGGPETQYF.

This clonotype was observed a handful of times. The chain's CDR3 is CASSLDRNTEAFF. CDR3 in DNA: TGTGCCAGCAGCTTGGACAGGAACACTGAAGCTTTCTTT. This chain connects TRBV7-8 to TRBJ1-1; D possibly corresponds to TRBD1 (6 bases). With 3 bases removed from V and 1 base from J, the gap between germline ends came to 6 bases. Per germline, CDR1 SGHVS and CDR2 FQNEAQ. The CDR3 length is 13 residues.

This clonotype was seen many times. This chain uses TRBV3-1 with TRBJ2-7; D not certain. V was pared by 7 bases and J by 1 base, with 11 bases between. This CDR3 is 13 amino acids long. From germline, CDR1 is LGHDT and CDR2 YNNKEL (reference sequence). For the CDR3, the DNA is TGTGCCAGCATCGGATCCGGGTCCTACGAGCAGTACTTC. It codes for CASIGSGSYEQYF.

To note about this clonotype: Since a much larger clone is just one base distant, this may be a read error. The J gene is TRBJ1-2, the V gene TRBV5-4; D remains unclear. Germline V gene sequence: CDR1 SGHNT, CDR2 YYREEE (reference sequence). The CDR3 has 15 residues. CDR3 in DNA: TGTGCCAGCTCCCCCCAGGCGGGAGGAAACTATGGCTACGCCTTC. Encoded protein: CASSPQAGGNYGYAF.

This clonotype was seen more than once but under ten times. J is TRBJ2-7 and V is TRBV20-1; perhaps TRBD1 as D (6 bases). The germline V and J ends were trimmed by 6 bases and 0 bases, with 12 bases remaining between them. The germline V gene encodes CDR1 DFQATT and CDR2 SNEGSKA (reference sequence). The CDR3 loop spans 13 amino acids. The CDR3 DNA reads TGCAGTGCCCCCGGACAGATCTCCTACGAGCAGTACTTC. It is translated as CSAPGQISYEQYF.

This chain's CDR3 is CASSQDPSGRSPLHF. CDR3 DNA: TGCGCCAGCAGCCAAGATCCTAGCGGGAGGTCACCCCTCCACTTT. The J gene is TRBJ1-6, the V gene TRBV4-1; no clear D. Looked up from germline, CDR1 is MGHRA and CDR2 is YSYEKL. The ends were cut back, 0 bases at V and 10 bases at J, with 13 bases in the middle. This CDR3 comprises 15 residues.

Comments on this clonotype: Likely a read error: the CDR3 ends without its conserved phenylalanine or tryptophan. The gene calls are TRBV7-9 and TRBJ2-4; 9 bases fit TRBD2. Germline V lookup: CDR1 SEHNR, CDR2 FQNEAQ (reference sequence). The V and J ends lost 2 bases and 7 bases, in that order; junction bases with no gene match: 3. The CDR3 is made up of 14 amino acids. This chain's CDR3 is CASSLLAGGNIQYL. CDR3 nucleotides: TGTGCCAGCAGCTTACTTGCGGGGGGGAACATTCAGTACCTC.

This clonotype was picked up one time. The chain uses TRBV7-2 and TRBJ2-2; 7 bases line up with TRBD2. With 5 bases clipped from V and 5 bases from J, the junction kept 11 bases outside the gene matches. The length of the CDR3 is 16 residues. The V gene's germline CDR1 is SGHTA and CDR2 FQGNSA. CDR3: CASSLGLVGPTGELFF. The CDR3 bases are TGTGCCAGCAGCCTCGGACTAGTGGGGCCGACCGGGGAGCTGTTTTTT.

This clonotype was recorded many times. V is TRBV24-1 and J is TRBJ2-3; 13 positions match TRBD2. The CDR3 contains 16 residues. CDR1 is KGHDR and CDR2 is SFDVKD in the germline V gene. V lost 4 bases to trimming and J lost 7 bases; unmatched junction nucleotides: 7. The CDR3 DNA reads TGTGCCACCAGTGAGGCACTAGCGGGGGGGCCGAATACGCAGTATTTT. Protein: CATSEALAGGPNTQYF.

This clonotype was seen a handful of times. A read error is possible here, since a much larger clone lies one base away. The CDR3 DNA follows: TGTGCCAGCAGTCCCGGGACAGGGTTGAATGAGCAGTCCTTC. Translated, it gives CASSPGTGLNEQSF. This chain links TRBV14 with TRBJ2-1; TRBD1 aligns across 9 bases. From germline, CDR1 is SGHDN and CDR2 FVKESK. The CDR3 extends over 14 amino acids.